Described below is a single T cell receptor (beta chain) sequence and its context. Its antigen is not identified. Profiled with immunoSEQ multiplex PCR; TCRdb holds only in-frame clones, not every one. The sample shows under 100,000 clones, 85% to 95% of them seen only once. V lost 3 bases to trimming and J lost 4 bases, with 10 bases between them. This CDR3 has 13 amino acids. Germline V lookup: CDR1 SGHNT, CDR2 YYREEE (reference sequence). The data belong to a study of cytomegalovirus exposure and HLA in healthy donors. Findings and caveats of the study: There were some public TCRs occurring in many donors, but most TCR sequences were rare.

The chain couples TRBV5-4 to TRBJ1-1; D is perhaps TRBD1 (6 bases). The clonotype originates from a woman under 30 in good health and CMV-seronegative. Input material: PBMCs. The CDR3 sequence is CASSSTGTTEAFF. The CDR3 DNA sequence: TGTGCCAGCAGCTCTACAGGGACCACTGAAGCTTTCTTT.